A single T cell receptor (beta chain) is shown here with its context. Produced via immunoSEQ multiplex PCR; TCRdb's table is partial and in-frame only. The repertoire holds about 15,000 clones, with over 65% as singletons. Documented time point: pre-treatment baseline. This sample was included in a study of blood T cell dynamics during melanoma immunotherapy. V was cut by 7 bases and J by 4 bases, with 14 bases left in between. The length of the CDR3 is 13 residues. Per the germline V gene, CDR1 is SGHDT and CDR2 is YYEEEE. Sample: blood, taken from a patient treated with checkpoint blockade. The receptor's source is a human donor with melanoma. This chain links TRBV5-6 with TRBJ1-2, with D possibly matching TRBD1 (5 bases). CDR3 nucleotides: TGTGCCAGCGTGGAACGGGGCTTCTATGGCTACACCTTC. Its protein product is CASVERGFYGYTF. Based on the CDR3 plus reference TRBV5-6 and TRBJ1-2, the full variable domain is DAGVTQSPTHLIKTRGQQVTLRCSPKSGHDTVSWYQQALGQGPQFIFQYYEEEERQRGNFPDRFSGHQFPNYSSELNVNALLLGDSALYLCASVERGFYGYTFGSGTRLTVV.